This TCR beta chain originates from a study of shared clonotypes between healthy human individuals. Study-level points and caveats: Larger estimated richness was generally recorded for naive subsets relative to memory subsets.

The CDR3 loop spans 11 amino acids. Germline V gives CDR1 SGHDT, CDR2 YYEEEE. The V and J ends lost 4 bases and 7 bases respectively, with 3 bases between them. Some clones are missing from TCRdb's copy, which holds only in-frame ones; the method was immunoSEQ multiplex PCR. The data contain approximately 2,000,000 clones, around 90% of them singletons. With respect to this clone: The antigen is not known.

The receptor comes from a man between 18 and 29 years old in good health. Some clones in this sample may be carry-over from other donors' samples. The chain combines TRBV5-6 with TRBJ1-6; D uncertain. Sequencing used naive CD4+ T cells from PBMCs. Described subset: CD45RA+ positively selected. CDR3 amino acids: CASSRNSPLHF. The DNA of the CDR3 is TGTGCCAGCAGCAGGAATTCACCCCTCCACTTT.